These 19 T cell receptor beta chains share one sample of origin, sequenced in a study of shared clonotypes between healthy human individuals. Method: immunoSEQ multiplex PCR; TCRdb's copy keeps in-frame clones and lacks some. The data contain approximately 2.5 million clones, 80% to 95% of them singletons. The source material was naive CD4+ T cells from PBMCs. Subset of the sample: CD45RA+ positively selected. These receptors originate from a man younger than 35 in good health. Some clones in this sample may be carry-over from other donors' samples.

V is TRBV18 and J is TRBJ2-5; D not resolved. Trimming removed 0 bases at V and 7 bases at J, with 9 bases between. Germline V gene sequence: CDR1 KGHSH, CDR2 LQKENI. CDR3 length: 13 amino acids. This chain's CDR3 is CASSPPGLGTQYF. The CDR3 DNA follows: TGTGCCAGCTCACCACCGGGTCTCGGGACCCAGTACTTC.

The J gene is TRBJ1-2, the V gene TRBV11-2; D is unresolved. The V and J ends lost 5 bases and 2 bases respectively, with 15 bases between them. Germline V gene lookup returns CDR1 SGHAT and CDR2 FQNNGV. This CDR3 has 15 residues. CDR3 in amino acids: CASSPIGRRNYGYTF. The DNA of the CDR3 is TGTGCCAGCAGCCCCATTGGGCGCAGGAACTATGGCTACACCTTC.

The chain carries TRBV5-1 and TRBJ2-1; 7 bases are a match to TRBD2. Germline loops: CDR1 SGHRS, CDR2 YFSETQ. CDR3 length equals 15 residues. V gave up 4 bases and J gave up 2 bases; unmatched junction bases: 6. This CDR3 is CASSGSSGTYNEQFF. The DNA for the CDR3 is TGCGCCAGCAGCGGGTCTAGCGGTACCTACAATGAGCAGTTCTTC.

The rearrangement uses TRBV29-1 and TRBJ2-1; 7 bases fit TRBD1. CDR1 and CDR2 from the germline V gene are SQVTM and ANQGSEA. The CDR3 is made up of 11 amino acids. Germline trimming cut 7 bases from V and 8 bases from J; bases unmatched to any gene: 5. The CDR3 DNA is TGCAGCGGACACAGGGGCCATGAGCAGTTCTTC. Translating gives CSGHRGHEQFF.

The CDR3 spells CASSYSQLGSGKLFF. For the CDR3, the DNA is TGTGCCAGCAGTTACTCGCAACTCGGGTCCGGAAAACTGTTTTTT. The chain carries TRBV6-5 and TRBJ1-4; the D is unclear. Germline V lookup: CDR1 MNHEY, CDR2 SVGAGI. Trimming cost V 0 bases and J 10 bases, with 15 bases left between them. This CDR3 spans 15 amino acids.

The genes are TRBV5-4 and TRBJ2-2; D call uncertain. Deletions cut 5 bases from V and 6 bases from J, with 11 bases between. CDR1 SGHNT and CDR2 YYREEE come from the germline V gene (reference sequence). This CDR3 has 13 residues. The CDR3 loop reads CASRKMDPGELFF. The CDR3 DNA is TGTGCCAGCAGAAAGATGGACCCCGGGGAGCTGTTTTTT.

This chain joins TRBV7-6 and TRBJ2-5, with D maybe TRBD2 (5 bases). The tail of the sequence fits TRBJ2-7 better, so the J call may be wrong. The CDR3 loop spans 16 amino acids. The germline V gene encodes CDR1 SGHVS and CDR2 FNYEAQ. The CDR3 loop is CASSLRWEGSTYEQYF. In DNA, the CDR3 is TGTGCCAGCAGCTTACGCTGGGAAGGGAGTACGTACGAGCAGTACTTC.

The CDR3: CASSLTTHGELFF. The CDR3 DNA reads TGTGCCAGCAGCTTGACTACTCACGGGGAGCTGTTTTTT. V is TRBV7-2 and J is TRBJ2-2; TRBD2 is a possible D gene (5 bases). The CDR3 length is 13 residues. Germline CDR1 is SGHTA and CDR2 is FQGNSA. Trimming removed 3 bases from V and 7 bases from J, with 9 bases in between.

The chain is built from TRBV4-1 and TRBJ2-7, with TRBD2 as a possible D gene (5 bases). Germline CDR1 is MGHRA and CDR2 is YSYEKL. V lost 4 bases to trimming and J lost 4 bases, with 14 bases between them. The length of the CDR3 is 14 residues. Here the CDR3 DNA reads TGCGCCAGCAGCCGGGCGGAGAGGGTGTACGAGCAGTACTTC. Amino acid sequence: CASSRAERVYEQYF.

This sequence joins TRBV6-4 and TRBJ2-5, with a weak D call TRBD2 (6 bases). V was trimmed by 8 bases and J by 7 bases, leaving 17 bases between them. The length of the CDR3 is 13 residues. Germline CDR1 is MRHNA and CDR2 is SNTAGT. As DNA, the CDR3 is TGTGCCAGCCCTGGGAGGCTTCGGAGGACCCAGTACTTC. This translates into CASPGRLRRTQYF.

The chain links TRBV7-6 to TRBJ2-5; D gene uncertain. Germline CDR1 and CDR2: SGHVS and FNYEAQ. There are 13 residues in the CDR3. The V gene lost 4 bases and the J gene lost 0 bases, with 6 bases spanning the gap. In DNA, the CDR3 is TGTGCCAGCAGCTCCTTATACCAAGAGACCCAGTACTTC. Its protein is CASSSLYQETQYF.

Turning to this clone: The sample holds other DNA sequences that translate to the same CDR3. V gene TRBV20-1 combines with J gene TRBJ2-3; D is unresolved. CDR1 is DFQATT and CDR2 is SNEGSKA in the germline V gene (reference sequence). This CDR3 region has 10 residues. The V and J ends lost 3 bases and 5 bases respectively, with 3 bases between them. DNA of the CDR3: TGCAGTGCTAGCGGAGATACGCAGTATTTT. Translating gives CSASGDTQYF.

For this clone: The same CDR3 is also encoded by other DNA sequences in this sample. CDR3 region: CASSLGGNTIYF. The CDR3 bases are TGTGCCAGCAGTTTAGGGGGAAACACCATATATTTT. The rearrangement links TRBV28 to TRBJ1-3, with D unclear. This CDR3 has 12 residues. The ends were cut back, 2 bases at V and 4 bases at J, with 3 bases in the middle. Germline CDR1 and CDR2: MDHEN and SYDVKM.

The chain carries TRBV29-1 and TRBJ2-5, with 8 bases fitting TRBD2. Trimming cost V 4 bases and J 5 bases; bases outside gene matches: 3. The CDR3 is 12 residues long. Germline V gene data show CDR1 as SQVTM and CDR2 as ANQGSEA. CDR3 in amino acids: CSVVSSGETQYF. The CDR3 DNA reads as TGCAGCGTTGTCTCTAGCGGGGAGACCCAGTACTTC.

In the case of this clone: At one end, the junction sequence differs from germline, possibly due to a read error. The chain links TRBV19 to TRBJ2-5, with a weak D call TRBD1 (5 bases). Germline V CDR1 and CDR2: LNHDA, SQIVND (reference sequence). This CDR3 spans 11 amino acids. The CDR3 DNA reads TGTGCGAGTAGACAGCAAGAGACCCAGTACTTC. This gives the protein CASRQQETQYF. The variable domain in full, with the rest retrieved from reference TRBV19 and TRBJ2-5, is DGGITQSPKYLFRKEGQNVTLSCEQNLNHDAMYWYRQDPGQGLRLIYYSQIVNDFQKGDIAEGYSVSREKKESFPLTVTSAQKNPTAFYLCASRQQETQYFGPGTRLLVL.

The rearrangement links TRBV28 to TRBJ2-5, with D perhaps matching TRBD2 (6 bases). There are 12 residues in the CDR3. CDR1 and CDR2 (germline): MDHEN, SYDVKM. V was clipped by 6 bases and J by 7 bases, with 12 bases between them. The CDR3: CASRGRRGTQYF. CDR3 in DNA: TGTGCCAGCAGGGGGCGGCGGGGGACCCAGTACTTC. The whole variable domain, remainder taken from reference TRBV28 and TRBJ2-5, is DVKVTQSSRYLVKRTGEKVFLECVQDMDHENMFWYRQDPGLGLRLIYFSYDVKMKEKGDIPEGYSVSREKKERFSLILESASTNQTSMYLCASRGRRGTQYFGPGTRLLVL.

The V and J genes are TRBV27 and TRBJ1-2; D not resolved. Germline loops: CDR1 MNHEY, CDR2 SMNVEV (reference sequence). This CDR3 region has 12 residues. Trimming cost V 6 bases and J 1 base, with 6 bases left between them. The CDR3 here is CASSGFNYGYTF. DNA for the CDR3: TGTGCCAGCAGCGGCTTTAACTATGGCTACACCTTC.

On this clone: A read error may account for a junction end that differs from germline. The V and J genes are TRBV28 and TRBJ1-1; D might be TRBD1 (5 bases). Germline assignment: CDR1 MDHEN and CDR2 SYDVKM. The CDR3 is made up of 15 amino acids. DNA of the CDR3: TGTACCAGCACTACCCCGGGACTGAGAAACACTGAAGCTTTCTTT. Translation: CTSTTPGLRNTEAFF.

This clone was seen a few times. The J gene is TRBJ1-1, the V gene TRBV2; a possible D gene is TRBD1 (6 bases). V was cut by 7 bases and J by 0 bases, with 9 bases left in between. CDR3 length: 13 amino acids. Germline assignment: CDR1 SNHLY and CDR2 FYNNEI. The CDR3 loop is CASKGEVNTEAFF. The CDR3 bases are TGTGCCAGCAAGGGGGAAGTGAACACTGAAGCTTTCTTT.